This T cell receptor (beta chain) was observed in a study of T cells in tuberculosis. Study details: IGRA-negative adolescents, IGRA-positive adolescents with latent tuberculosis and adults with active tuberculosis formed this South African cohort. Study-wide results and limits: Selection depended on which cryopreserved specimens were available. Active tuberculosis patients had shorter CDR3-alpha; the beta difference was nonsignificant.

Sequencing used immunoSEQ multiplex PCR; TCRdb keeps in-frame clones, though not all of them. The repertoire has over 40,000 clones, about 96% of them found once; the top ten carry around 3.3%. The CDR3 is made up of 16 amino acids. V lost 4 bases and J 0 bases, leaving 12 bases between the germline ends. Germline CDR1 LGHNA, CDR2 YNFKEQ. On this clone: No antigen is known for it.

This receptor was obtained from a donor between 10 and 35 years old with latent tuberculosis or without tuberculosis infection. The sample comprised PBMCs. The J gene is TRBJ1-4, the V gene TRBV4-2; perhaps TRBD1 as D (5 bases). The CDR3 protein is CASSLITGATNEKLFF. In DNA, the CDR3 is TGTGCCAGCAGCCTGATCACAGGAGCAACTAATGAAAAACTGTTTTTT.